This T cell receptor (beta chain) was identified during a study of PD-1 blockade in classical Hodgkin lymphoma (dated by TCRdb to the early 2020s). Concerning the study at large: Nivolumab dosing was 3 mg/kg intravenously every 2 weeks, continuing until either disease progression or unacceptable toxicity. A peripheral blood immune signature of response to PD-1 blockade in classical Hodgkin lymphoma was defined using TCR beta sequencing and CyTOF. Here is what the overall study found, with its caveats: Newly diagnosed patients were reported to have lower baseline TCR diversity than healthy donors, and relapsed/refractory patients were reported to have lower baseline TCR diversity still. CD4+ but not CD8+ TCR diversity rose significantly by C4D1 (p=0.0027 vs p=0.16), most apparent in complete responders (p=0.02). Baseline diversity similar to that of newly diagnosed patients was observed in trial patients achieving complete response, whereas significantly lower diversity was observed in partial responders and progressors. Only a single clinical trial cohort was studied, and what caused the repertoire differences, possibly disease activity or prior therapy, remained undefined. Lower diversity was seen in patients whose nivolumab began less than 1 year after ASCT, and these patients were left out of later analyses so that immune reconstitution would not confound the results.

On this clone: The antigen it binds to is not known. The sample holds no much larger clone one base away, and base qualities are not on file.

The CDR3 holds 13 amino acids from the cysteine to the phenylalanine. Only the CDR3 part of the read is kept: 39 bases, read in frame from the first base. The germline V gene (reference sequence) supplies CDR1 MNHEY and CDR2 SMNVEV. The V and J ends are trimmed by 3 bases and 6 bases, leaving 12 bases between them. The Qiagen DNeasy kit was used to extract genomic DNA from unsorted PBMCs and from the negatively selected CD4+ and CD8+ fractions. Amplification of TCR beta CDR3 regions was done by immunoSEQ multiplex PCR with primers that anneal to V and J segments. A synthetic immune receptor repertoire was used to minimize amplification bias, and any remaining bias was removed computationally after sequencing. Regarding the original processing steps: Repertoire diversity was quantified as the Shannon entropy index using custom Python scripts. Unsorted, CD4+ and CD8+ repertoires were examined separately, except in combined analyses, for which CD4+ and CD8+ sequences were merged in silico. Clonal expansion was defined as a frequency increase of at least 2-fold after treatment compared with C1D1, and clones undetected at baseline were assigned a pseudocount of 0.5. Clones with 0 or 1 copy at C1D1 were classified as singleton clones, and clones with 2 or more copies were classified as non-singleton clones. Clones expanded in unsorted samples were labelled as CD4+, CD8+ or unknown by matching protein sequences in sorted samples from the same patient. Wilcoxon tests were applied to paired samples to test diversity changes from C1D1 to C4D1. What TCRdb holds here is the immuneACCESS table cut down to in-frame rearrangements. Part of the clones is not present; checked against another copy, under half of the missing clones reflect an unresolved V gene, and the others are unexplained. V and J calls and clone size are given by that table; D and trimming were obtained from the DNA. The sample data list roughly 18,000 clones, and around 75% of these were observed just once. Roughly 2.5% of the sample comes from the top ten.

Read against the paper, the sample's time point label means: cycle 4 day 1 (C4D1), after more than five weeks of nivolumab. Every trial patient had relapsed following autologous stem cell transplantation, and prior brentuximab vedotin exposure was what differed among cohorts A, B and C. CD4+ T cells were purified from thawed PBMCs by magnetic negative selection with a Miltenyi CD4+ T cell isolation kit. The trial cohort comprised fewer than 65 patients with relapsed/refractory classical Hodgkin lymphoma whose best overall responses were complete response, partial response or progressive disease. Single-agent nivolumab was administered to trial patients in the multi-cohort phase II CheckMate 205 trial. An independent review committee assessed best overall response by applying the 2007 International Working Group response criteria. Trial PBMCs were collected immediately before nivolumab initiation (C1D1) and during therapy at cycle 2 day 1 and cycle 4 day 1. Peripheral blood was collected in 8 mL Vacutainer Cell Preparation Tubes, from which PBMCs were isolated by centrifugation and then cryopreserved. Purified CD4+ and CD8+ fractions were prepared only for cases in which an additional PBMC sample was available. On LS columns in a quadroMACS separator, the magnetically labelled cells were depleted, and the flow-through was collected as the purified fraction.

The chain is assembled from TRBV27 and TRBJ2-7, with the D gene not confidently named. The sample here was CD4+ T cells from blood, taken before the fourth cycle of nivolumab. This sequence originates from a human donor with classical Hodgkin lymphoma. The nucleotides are TGTGCCAGCAGTTTGGTGGGATCAGGCGAGCAGTACTTC. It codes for CASSLVGSGEQYF.